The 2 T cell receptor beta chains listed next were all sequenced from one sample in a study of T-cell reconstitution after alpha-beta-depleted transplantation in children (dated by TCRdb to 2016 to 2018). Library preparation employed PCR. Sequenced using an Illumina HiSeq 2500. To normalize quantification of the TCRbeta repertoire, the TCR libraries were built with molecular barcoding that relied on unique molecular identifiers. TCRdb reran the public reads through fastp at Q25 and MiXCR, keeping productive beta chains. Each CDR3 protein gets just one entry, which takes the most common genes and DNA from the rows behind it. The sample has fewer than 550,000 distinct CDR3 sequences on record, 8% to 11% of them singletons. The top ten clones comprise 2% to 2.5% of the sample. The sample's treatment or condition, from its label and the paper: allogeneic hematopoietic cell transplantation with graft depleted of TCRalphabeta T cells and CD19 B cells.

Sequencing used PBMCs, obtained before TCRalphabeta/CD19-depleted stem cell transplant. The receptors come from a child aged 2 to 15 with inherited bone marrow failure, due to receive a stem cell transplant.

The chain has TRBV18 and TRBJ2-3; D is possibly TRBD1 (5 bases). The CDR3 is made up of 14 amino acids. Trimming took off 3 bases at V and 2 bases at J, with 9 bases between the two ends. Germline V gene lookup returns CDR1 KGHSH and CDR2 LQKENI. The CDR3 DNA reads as TGTGCCAGCTCACCTCAGACAGACACAGATACGCAGTATTTT. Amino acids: CASSPQTDTDTQYF.

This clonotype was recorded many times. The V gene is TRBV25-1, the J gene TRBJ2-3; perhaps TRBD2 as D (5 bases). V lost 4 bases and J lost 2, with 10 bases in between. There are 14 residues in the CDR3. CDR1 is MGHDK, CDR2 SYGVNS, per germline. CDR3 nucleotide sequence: TGTGCCAGCAGTGCTCGGGGTGTCACAGATACGCAGTATTTT. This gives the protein CASSARGVTDTQYF.